A single sample gave rise to the 5 T cell receptor beta chains below, sequenced in a study of cytomegalovirus exposure and HLA in healthy donors. Primers included in the PCR were 60 Vbeta and 13 Jbeta primers. Data came from immunoSEQ multiplex PCR; TCRdb stores just in-frame clones and leaves some out. The sample carries around 220,000 clones, 83% recorded once. The sample was PBMCs. The receptors here all came from a girl between 10 and 17 years old in good health and CMV-seronegative.

The V and J genes are TRBV16 and TRBJ2-5, with TRBD2 matching 7 bases. Germline CDR1 reads KGHSY; CDR2 reads FQNENV. The CDR3 is made up of 17 amino acids. Trimming cost V 2 bases and J 4 bases; bases outside gene matches: 13. Here the CDR3 DNA reads TGTGCCAGCAGCCAAACAAGCGGGGCCGGGTCTGGAGAGACCCAGTACTTC. Protein sequence: CASSQTSGAGSGETQYF. The complete variable domain, with remaining parts taken from reference TRBV16 and TRBJ2-5, reads GEEVAQTPKHLVRGEGQKAKLYCAPIKGHSYVFWYQQVLKNEFKFLISFQNENVFDETGMPKERFSAKCLPNSPCSLEIQATKLEDSAVYFCASSQTSGAGSGETQYFGPGTRLLVL.

The rearrangement links TRBV2 to TRBJ2-7, with 9 bases lining up with TRBD1. Germline-derived CDR1 and CDR2 are SNHLY and FYNNEI. The CDR3 is 14 residues long. V dropped 6 bases and J dropped 3; count of bases not matched to a gene: 6. The CDR3 protein is CASRGQGRGYEQYF. The CDR3 nucleotides read TGTGCCAGCAGGGGACAGGGAAGGGGCTACGAGCAGTACTTC.

The chain is built from TRBV18 and TRBJ1-6, with 7 bases that match TRBD1. There are 16 residues in the CDR3. CDR1 and CDR2 (germline): KGHSH, LQKENI. Germline trimming cut 6 bases from V and 7 bases from J; bases unmatched to any gene: 12. CDR3 in DNA: TGTGCCAGCTCCCCCGCCTTCAACAGGGGCAATTCACCCCTCCACTTT. This codes for CASSPAFNRGNSPLHF.

The J gene is TRBJ2-2, the V gene TRBV5-4; 8 nucleotides match TRBD1. V shed 7 bases, J shed 4 bases, and the junction held 15 bases outside the gene matches. CDR1 SGHNT and CDR2 YYREEE come from the germline V gene (reference sequence). There are 17 residues in the CDR3. In nucleotides, the CDR3 is TGTGCCAGCGGAGGAAAAAGAGGACAGGGACCCACCGGGGAGCTGTTTTTT. The encoded protein is CASGGKRGQGPTGELFF.

The J gene is TRBJ1-5, the V gene TRBV23-1, with D possibly being TRBD1 (5 bases). TRBV23-1 is given ORF status, its function remaining uncertain. CDR3 length: 21 residues. V lost 0 bases and J 0 bases, leaving 24 bases between the germline ends. CDR3 sequence (DNA): TGCGCCAGCAGTCAATCTGGGCGGAGGGACCCTGGGGCCGATAGCAATCAGCCCCAGCATTTT. Translated, it gives CASSQSGRRDPGADSNQPQHF.